What follows are 18 T cell receptor beta chains derived from one specimen sequenced in a study of T-cell reconstitution after alpha-beta-depleted transplantation in children (dated by TCRdb to about 2016). The meaning of the sample's time point label: day 60 (about 2 months) after transplantation. The meaning of the sample's treatment or condition label: allogeneic hematopoietic cell transplantation with graft depleted of TCRalphabeta T cells and CD19 B cells. Preparation of the library involved PCR. The sequencer listed for this sample is Illumina HiSeq 2500. TCR libraries were prepared with molecular barcoding, using unique molecular identifiers to normalize TCRbeta repertoire quantification. Clones were called with MiXCR by TCRdb after fastp trimmed the public reads at Q25, and only in-frame beta chains were retained. For every CDR3 protein sequence, its rows merge into one entry that carries the most common genes and DNA. In all, the sample holds tens of thousands of distinct CDR3 sequences, and 5.5% to 7.5% of those were seen once. The top ten clones comprise about 30% of the sample.

Material: PBMCs, mostly from graft donor cells, obtained 60 days after TCRalphabeta/CD19-depleted stem cell transplant. Every receptor here comes from a female patient aged 2-15 years who had a stem cell transplant for aplastic anemia, so the T cells may come from the graft donor.

The chain joins TRBV28 to TRBJ2-2; 10 positions agree with TRBD1. V was pared by 4 bases and J by 5 bases, with 7 bases of the junction left unmatched. The CDR3 extends over 16 amino acids. Per the germline V gene, CDR1 is MDHEN and CDR2 is SYDVKM. The CDR3 sequence: CASSSPGTGATGELFF. The DNA for the CDR3 is TGTGCCAGCAGTTCCCCCGGGACAGGGGCTACCGGGGAGCTGTTTTTT. Supplemented by reference TRBV28 and TRBJ2-2, the full variable domain reads DVKVTQSSRYLVKRTGEKVFLECVQDMDHENMFWYRQDPGLGLRLIYFSYDVKMKEKGDIPEGYSVSREKKERFSLILESASTNQTSMYLCASSSPGTGATGELFFGEGSRLTVL.

This clonotype was detected many times. The rearrangement links TRBV9 to TRBJ2-3; TRBD2 matches at 8 bases. Trimming cost V 3 bases and J 0 bases; bases outside gene matches: 3. CDR3 length: 15 residues. Germline assignment: CDR1 SGDLS and CDR2 YYNGEE. CDR3 sequence (DNA): TGTGCCAGCAGCGGGGCTAGCGGGAGCACAGATACGCAGTATTTT. Amino acids: CASSGASGSTDTQYF. The variable domain in full, completed from reference TRBV9 and TRBJ2-3, reads DSGVTQTPKHLITATGQRVTLRCSPRSGDLSVYWYQQSLDQGLQFLIQYYNGEERAKGNILERFSAQQFPDLHSELNLSSLELGDSALYFCASSGASGSTDTQYFGPGTRLTVL.

This clonotype has a count of ten or more. The chain is built from TRBV10-3 and TRBJ2-5; 11 positions match TRBD2. The germline CDR1 and CDR2 sequences are ENHRY and SYGVKD. The CDR3 loop spans 15 amino acids. Trimming cost V 3 bases and J 5 bases; bases outside gene matches: 5. The CDR3 reads CAISDTSGGYETQYF. DNA for the CDR3: TGTGCCATCAGTGACACTAGCGGGGGCTATGAGACCCAGTACTTC.

This clonotype was counted at least ten times. The V and J genes are TRBV5-1 and TRBJ1-5; no reliable D call. Per germline, CDR1 SGHRS and CDR2 YFSETQ. V was clipped by 2 bases and J by 6 bases, with 9 bases between them. The CDR3 consists of 13 residues. CDR3 amino acids: CASSFEAGQPQHF. CDR3 coding DNA: TGCGCCAGCAGCTTTGAGGCGGGTCAGCCCCAGCATTTT.

The table lists this clonotype with many counts. The rearrangement joins TRBV5-1 to TRBJ2-7; D is possibly TRBD2 (6 bases). This CDR3 is 14 amino acids long. Germline V lookup: CDR1 SGHRS, CDR2 YFSETQ. Trimming removed 1 base at V and 0 bases at J, with 8 bases between. The CDR3 nucleotides are TGCGCCAGCAGCTTGATGGGGGGCTCCTACGAGCAGTACTTC. Its translation is CASSLMGGSYEQYF.

This clonotype was observed at least ten times. The V gene is TRBV28, the J gene TRBJ2-7; a possible D gene is TRBD1 (6 bases). Germline V lookup: CDR1 MDHEN, CDR2 SYDVKM. The CDR3 spans 17 residues. Trimming removed 8 bases from V and 0 bases from J, with 23 bases in between. CDR3 sequence: CASHNRQGRMSSYEQYF. The CDR3 bases are TGTGCCAGCCATAACAGGCAGGGGCGAATGAGCTCCTACGAGCAGTACTTC.

This clonotype was observed many times. V is TRBV3-1 and J is TRBJ2-3; D not resolved. This CDR3 is 11 amino acids long. Germline values: CDR1 LGHDT, CDR2 YNNKEL (reference sequence). V lost 1 base, J lost 5 bases, and 1 base lay in between. The CDR3 DNA reads TGTGCCAGCAGCCAAGTAGATACGCAGTATTTT. Residues: CASSQVDTQYF.

This clonotype was seen many times. This sequence joins TRBV25-1 and TRBJ2-5; no clear D. The CDR3 runs to 13 residues. V shed 0 bases and J shed 0 bases, with 2 bases lying between them. CDR1 is MGHDK and CDR2 is SYGVNS in the germline V gene. In DNA form, the CDR3 reads TGTGCCAGCAGTGAATACTACCAAGAGACCCAGTACTTC. This gives the protein CASSEYYQETQYF.

The chain joins TRBV5-1 to TRBJ1-1, with D perhaps TRBD1 (5 bases). The V end was cut by 2 bases, the J end by 4 bases, with 15 bases between. CDR3 length: 15 residues. Germline V lookup: CDR1 SGHRS, CDR2 YFSETQ. The CDR3 here is CASSFQGAFGTEAFF. The CDR3 DNA reads as TGCGCCAGCAGCTTTCAGGGTGCCTTCGGCACTGAAGCTTTCTTT. The whole variable domain, remainder taken from reference TRBV5-1 and TRBJ1-1, is KAGVTQTPRYLIKTRGQQVTLSCSPISGHRSVSWYQQTPGQGLQFLFEYFSETQRNKGNFPGRFSGRQFSNSRSEMNVSTLELGDSALYLCASSFQGAFGTEAFFGQGTRLTVV.

In its sample, this clonotype was seen a few times. CDR3 in amino acids: CASTTAGGTNTEAFF. DNA for the CDR3: TGTGCCAGTACCACCGCGGGGGGAACGAACACTGAAGCTTTCTTT. The chain joins TRBV19 to TRBJ1-1; D is possibly TRBD1 (5 bases). CDR1 and CDR2 from the germline V gene are LNHDA and SQIVND (reference sequence). The V gene lost 7 bases and the J gene lost 1 base, with 16 bases spanning the gap. The CDR3 sequence is 15 residues long.

In its sample, this clonotype was seen many times. The V and J genes are TRBV7-3 and TRBJ1-1, with D maybe TRBD1 (6 bases). Germline V gene data show CDR1 as SGHTA and CDR2 as FQGTGA. The CDR3 length is 13 residues. Deletions cut 8 bases from V and 1 base from J, with 11 bases between. CDR3 sequence (DNA): TGTGCCAGCTCTCGGGGGGCGAACACTGAAGCTTTCTTT. Its protein product is CASSRGANTEAFF. Filled out from reference TRBV7-3 and TRBJ1-1, the complete variable domain reads GAGVSQTPSNKVTEKGKYVELRCDPISGHTALYWYRQSLGQGPEFLIYFQGTGAADDSGLPNDRFFAVRPEGSVSTLKIQRTERGDSAVYLCASSRGANTEAFFGQGTRLTVV.

The chain employs TRBV19 and TRBJ1-5; the D is unclear. The ends were cut back, 2 bases at V and 2 bases at J, with 7 bases in the middle. The CDR3 length is 14 residues. Germline loops: CDR1 LNHDA, CDR2 SQIVND (reference sequence). The chain's CDR3 is CASSISRGNQPQHF. Written as DNA, the CDR3 is TGTGCCAGTAGTATATCGAGGGGCAATCAGCCCCAGCATTTT.

In its sample, this clonotype was seen many times. The rearrangement links TRBV5-1 to TRBJ2-3; a possible D gene is TRBD1 (6 bases). This CDR3 is 13 amino acids long. Trimming pared 4 bases from V and 1 base from J, leaving 7 bases between. Germline V gene data show CDR1 as SGHRS and CDR2 as YFSETQ. In DNA, the CDR3 is TGCGCCAGCAGCCCAGGGGGCACAGATACGCAGTATTTT. Protein product: CASSPGGTDTQYF.

V usage is TRBV5-1 and J usage is TRBJ1-4; D gene uncertain. This CDR3 has 13 amino acids. Germline lookup yields CDR1 SGHRS and CDR2 YFSETQ. Trimming removed 4 bases at V and 1 base at J, with 5 bases between. CDR3 DNA: TGCGCCAGCAGCAGGGTAACTAATGAAAAACTGTTTTTT. Protein product: CASSRVTNEKLFF.

Many counts were recorded for this clonotype. The chain couples TRBV12-3 or TRBV12-4 to TRBJ1-1, with D perhaps matching TRBD1 (6 bases). Trimming pared 6 bases from V and 5 bases from J, leaving 13 bases between. The CDR3 is made up of 13 amino acids. For the CDR3, the DNA is TGTGCCAGCAGACTAAACAGGGAAACTGAAGCTTTCTTT. Protein product: CASRLNRETEAFF.

This clonotype was seen repeatedly, ten times or more. The rearrangement joins TRBV12-3 or TRBV12-4 to TRBJ2-5; the D gene is possibly TRBD2 (7 bases). The ends were cut back, 6 bases at V and 4 bases at J, with 24 bases in the middle. CDR3 length: 17 residues. CDR3 nucleotides: TGTGCCAGCAGCATGACGGGGGGCCGGGGTTTGAGAGAGACCCAGTACTTC. Protein: CASSMTGGRGLRETQYF.

This clonotype turned up a few times. The chain is built from TRBV5-1 and TRBJ1-5; 7 bases match TRBD1. This CDR3 contains 15 residues. Germline lookup yields CDR1 SGHRS and CDR2 YFSETQ. The ends lost 4 bases at V and 6 bases at J; junction bases unmatched: 10. The CDR3 region is CASSPTGGGGQPQHF. CDR3 nucleotide sequence: TGCGCCAGCAGCCCTACGGGAGGGGGCGGTCAGCCCCAGCATTTT.

The CDR3 DNA sequence: TGTGCCAGCAGCCAAGATTTGGGAAGGCAGTACTTC. This codes for CASSQDLGRQYF. The chain links TRBV3-1 to TRBJ2-7; D is undetermined. The CDR3 has 12 residues. With 0 bases removed from V and 9 bases from J, the gap between germline ends came to 9 bases. The germline V gene has CDR1 LGHDT and CDR2 YNNKEL (reference sequence).